At least ten counts were recorded for the clone carrying this T cell receptor (beta chain). V lost 2 bases, J lost 4 bases, and 20 bases stayed unmatched. The CDR3 has 19 residues. In germline, CDR1 is SGHAT, CDR2 FQDESV (reference sequence). Patients had received no treatment of any kind before thyroid surgery. The sample originates from a study of metastatic and nonmetastatic thyroid tumors. For the study at large: Repertoire comparisons spanned blood and tumor or nodule tissue from malignant and benign thyroid patients.

TCRdb re-called the PCR reads with MiXCR. The sample carries some 86,000 clones, about 12% recorded once. The receptor comes from a female donor with papillary thyroid cancer or a benign thyroid nodule (not recorded which). Some clones in this sample may be carry-over from other donors' samples. Sequencing was done on a sample of tumor tissue. The chain employs TRBV11-1 and TRBJ2-7; 7 bases fit TRBD1. This CDR3 reads CASSLPDRGKGGLAYEQYF. The CDR3 DNA sequence: TGTGCCAGCAGCTTACCCGATAGGGGTAAAGGGGGCTTGGCTTACGAGCAGTACTTC.